The next 2 T cell receptor beta chains were all read from a single sample in a study of T-cell reconstitution after alpha-beta-depleted transplantation in children listed by TCRdb under 2016. The method was PCR. The sequencing machine was an Illumina HiSeq 2500. Molecular barcoding was employed in the preparation of TCR libraries, with unique molecular identifiers being used to normalize TCRbeta repertoire quantification. TCRdb handled the public reads itself, with Q25 trimming in fastp and clone calling in MiXCR, and kept productive beta chains. Entries that share a CDR3 protein sequence are merged under the most common genes and DNA. In this sample the table shows some 600,000 distinct CDR3 sequences, under 15% of which occur a single time. Jointly, the top ten make up approximately 2% of the sample. The treatment or condition label, as the study defines it: allogeneic hematopoietic cell transplantation with graft depleted of TCRalphabeta T cells and CD19 B cells.

Sample: PBMCs, mostly from graft donor cells, taken 360 days after TCRalphabeta/CD19-depleted stem cell transplant. These TCRs come from a male patient younger than 18 who had a stem cell transplant for acute myeloid leukemia, so the T cells may come from the graft donor.

In this sample, this clonotype turned up a few times. This chain joins TRBV28 and TRBJ2-4; perhaps TRBD2 as D (5 bases). The CDR3 has 16 residues. Germline V gene sequence: CDR1 MDHEN, CDR2 SYDVKM. Trimming shortened V by 5 bases and J by 0 bases, and 14 bases separated the two germline ends. The CDR3 DNA reads as TGTGCCAGCAGTCCCCGTCCCGGGATAGCCAAAAACATTCAGTACTTC. Translation: CASSPRPGIAKNIQYF. Full variable domain (outside the CDR3, taken from reference TRBV28 and TRBJ2-4): DVKVTQSSRYLVKRTGEKVFLECVQDMDHENMFWYRQDPGLGLRLIYFSYDVKMKEKGDIPEGYSVSREKKERFSLILESASTNQTSMYLCASSPRPGIAKNIQYFGAGTRLSVL.

The chain has TRBV10-3 and TRBJ2-3; 8 nucleotides align to TRBD2. Losses at the gene ends were 4 bases for V and 1 base for J; bases not matched to a gene: 10. From germline, CDR1 is ENHRY and CDR2 SYGVKD. The CDR3 consists of 17 residues. The CDR3 bases are TGTGCCATCAGTGTGGGACGGGAGGGCCCTGGCACAGATACGCAGTATTTT. Protein sequence: CAISVGREGPGTDTQYF.